The rows below give T cell receptor beta chains drawn from one sample of a study of blood T cell repertoires in COVID-19. TCRdb's table, derived via immunoSEQ multiplex PCR, lists solely in-frame clones and lacks some. This table has a few hundred thousand clones, about 89% appearing once. The sequencing input was peripheral blood. These receptors came from a woman aged 50 to 65 who had recovered from COVID-19. The CDR3 runs from the conserved cysteine through the conserved F or W. The order of the fields is V gene, J gene, CDR3 protein.

TRBV7-6	TRBJ1-1	CASSLEGSGGPEAFF
TRBV19	TRBJ2-5	CASSPAVGTLVQETQYF
TRBV30	TRBJ2-3	CASDTGTILDTQYF
TRBV30	TRBJ1-1	CAWSFGGYRNTEAFF
TRBV4-2	TRBJ2-3	CASSQDLGTDTQYF
TRBV5-1	TRBJ2-3	CASSLAPSGGDSSHTQYF
TRBV5-1	TRBJ1-1	CASSSGQGNTEAFF
TRBV7-2	TRBJ1-2	CASSVQVEGYTF
TRBV11-3	TRBJ2-3	CASSDRAADTQYF
TRBV19	TRBJ2-6	CASNPTGGGSGANVLTF
TRBV28	TRBJ1-5	CASRSQGVVQPQHF
TRBV3-1/TRBV3-2	TRBJ2-3	CASSQVLASTDTQYF
TRBV7-2	TRBJ2-1	CASSFGGAKEQFF
TRBV11-2	TRBJ2-7	CASSLNREGEQYF
TRBV9	TRBJ2-1	CASSVAGGQSYNEQFF
TRBV28	TRBJ2-4	CASSRTGLRLRVAKNIQYF
TRBV12-5	TRBJ2-2	CASGLGGTYTGELFF
TRBV18	TRBJ2-7	CASSLGLGETYEQYF
TRBV10-3	TRBJ2-2	CAITGTEDGELFF
TRBV6-5	TRBJ1-3	CASSYGGSLGGNTIYF
TRBV6-5	TRBJ1-1	CASRRATEAFF
TRBV7-2	TRBJ2-1	CASSLAAGGLYNEQFF
TRBV19	TRBJ1-5	CASSISFGPQHF
TRBV10-2	TRBJ2-5	CASSELAGGRHF